A selection of T cell receptor beta chains follows, all from one sample in a study of OX40 agonist ivuxolimab in advanced cancers. Data came from immunoSEQ multiplex PCR; TCRdb stores just in-frame clones and leaves some out. Counted here are 55,000 to 70,000 clones, about 82% occurring once; the ten biggest clones make up over 2%. Sequenced here: CD4+ or CD8+ T cells sorted from blood, sampled in a trial of the OX40 agonist ivuxolimab. These receptors were obtained from an adult with an advanced solid tumor such as melanoma, head and neck, liver or kidney cancer. CDR3s include the opening cysteine and the closing phenylalanine or tryptophan. Fields, in order: CDR3 length, V gene, J gene, D gene, CDR3 DNA, CDR3 protein. A D gene is named only where the DNA matches it firmly.

14	TRBV18	TRBJ1-1	NA	TGTGCCAGCTCACCAGCGACAGCCTACACTGAAGCTTTCTTT	CASSPATAYTEAFF
13	TRBV11-2	TRBJ2-7	NA	TGTGCCAGCACGGCCGGGGGTCTCTACGAGCAGTACTTC	CASTAGGLYEQYF
13	TRBV7-3	TRBJ2-5	NA	TGTGCCAGCGGCCCGATGAGGGGAGAGACCCAGTACTTC	CASGPMRGETQYF
15	TRBV19	TRBJ1-6	NA	TGTGCCAGTAGTATAAGGAGCTCCTATAATTCACCCCTCCACTTT	CASSIRSSYNSPLHF
15	TRBV6-5	TRBJ1-4	NA	TGTGCCAGCAGCAAGACGGGAGATAAGGGTGAAAAACTGTTTTTT	CASSKTGDKGEKLFF
15	TRBV18	TRBJ1-3	TRBD1	TGTGCCAGCTCACCCGGGGACAGGGCCGGAAACACCATATATTTT	CASSPGDRAGNTIYF
17	TRBV7-2	TRBJ2-4	TRBD2	TGTGCCAGCAGCTTAGACCTAGCGGGGGGGCGGAGAAACATTCAGTACTTC	CASSLDLAGGRRNIQYF
14	TRBV30	TRBJ1-1	NA	TGTGCCTTCGAAAGGGGACTCTCGAACACTGAAGCTTTCTTT	CAFERGLSNTEAFF
16	TRBV5-1	TRBJ1-4	TRBD1	TGCGCCAGCAGCCCACAAACAGGGGTCACTAATGAAAAACTGTTTTTT	CASSPQTGVTNEKLFF
12	TRBV29-1	TRBJ1-4	TRBD1	TGCAGCGTGAGGACAGGGGGTGAAAAACTGTTTTTT	CSVRTGGEKLFF
17	TRBV15	TRBJ2-1	TRBD2	TGTGCCACCAGCAGAGCCCCCAGCGGGGCACGCGGCAATGAGCAGTTCTTC	CATSRAPSGARGNEQFF
13	TRBV11-3	TRBJ1-2	NA	TGTGCCAGCAGCTTAACAGGCGGCTATGGCTACACCTTC	CASSLTGGYGYTF
16	TRBV5-1	TRBJ2-3	TRBD1	TGCGCCAGCAGTTTGGAAGACAGGGCGAGCACAGATACGCAGTATTTT	CASSLEDRASTDTQYF
14	TRBV19	TRBJ1-4	NA	TGTGCCAGTAGCCGGGGAGGGCAGACTGAAAAACTGTTTTTT	CASSRGGQTEKLFF
16	TRBV5-4	TRBJ2-1	NA	TGTGCCAGCAGCGGATCGAGTGGGGGGTCCTACAATGAGCAGTTCTTC	CASSGSSGGSYNEQFF
15	TRBV11-1	TRBJ2-4	NA	TGTGCCAGCAGCTTAACGTGGGGAAAAGAAAACATTCAGTACTTC	CASSLTWGKENIQYF
15	TRBV6-5	TRBJ2-2	TRBD2	TGTGCCAGCAGTCGACTAGCGGACCTCACCGGGGAGCTGTTTTTT	CASSRLADLTGELFF
14	TRBV5-1	TRBJ2-5	NA	TGCGCCAGCAGCTTGGAGTGGGCAGGGGAGACCCAGTACTTC	CASSLEWAGETQYF
14	TRBV5-1	TRBJ1-2	TRBD1	TGCGCCAGCAGCACGGGACAGGCGGAATATGGCTACACCTTC	CASSTGQAEYGYTF
13	TRBV30	TRBJ2-3	TRBD1	TGTGCCTGGAGTCAGGGGGCAAGGGATACGCAGTATTTT	CAWSQGARDTQYF
18	TRBV5-1	TRBJ2-7	NA	TGCGCCAGCAGCCGGCCCCCGCGAAAGGGTGGGGAAACCTACGAGCAGTACTTC	CASSRPPRKGGETYEQYF
14	TRBV28	TRBJ1-6	NA	TGTGCCAGCAGTTCCGGGTCCCCAGGGGCACCCCTCCACTTT	CASSSGSPGAPLHF